Following are 28 T cell receptor beta chains from one sample sequenced in a study of read filtering for tumor transcriptome and immune sequencing. Molecular barcoded adaptors covering alpha/delta and beta/gamma chains were used on roughly 370 ng RNA. TCRdb ran MiXCR on the reads and lists one entry per CDR3 protein. The sample consists of 75,000 to 90,000 distinct CDR3 sequences, roughly 12% of them appearing once. The sequenced material came from a population of CD138-negative cells sorted from bone marrow. The receptors were gathered from a donor aged 40 or older with multiple myeloma.

This clonotype has more than one count but fewer than ten. The chain uses TRBV15 and TRBJ1-5; D is unclear. Germline V gives CDR1 LNHNV, CDR2 YYDKDF (reference sequence). V was clipped by 2 bases and J by 2 bases, with 1 base between them. The length of the CDR3 is 12 residues. CDR3 DNA: TGTGCCACCAGCAGACGCAATCAGCCCCAGCATTTT. This translates into CATSRRNQPQHF.

There are many counts of this clonotype. J is TRBJ2-3 and V is TRBV29-1; TRBD1 is a possible D gene (6 bases). Germline CDR1 is SQVTM and CDR2 is ANQGSEA. The CDR3 sequence is 13 residues long. With 6 bases removed from V and 4 bases from J, the gap between germline ends came to 14 bases. CDR3 in amino acids: CSVERRGSDTQYF. CDR3 sequence (DNA): TGCAGCGTCGAGCGCAGGGGATCAGATACGCAGTATTTT.

This clonotype has at least ten counts. This CDR3 reads CAISGQGVKNTGELFF. CDR3 coding DNA: TGTGCCATCAGTGGGCAGGGTGTGAAAAACACCGGGGAGCTGTTTTTT. The genes are TRBV10-3 and TRBJ2-2; D might be TRBD1 (5 bases). Germline CDR1 and CDR2: ENHRY and SYGVKD. Trimming took 4 bases from V and 2 from J, leaving 14 bases between them. This CDR3 contains 16 residues.

This clonotype was seen many times. The chain uses TRBV20-1 and TRBJ2-7, with D uncertain. Trimming pared 2 bases from V and 2 bases from J, leaving 10 bases between. Germline V gives CDR1 DFQATT, CDR2 SNEGSKA (reference sequence). This CDR3 contains 13 residues. The CDR3 loop is CSARSSRTYEQYF. The DNA of the CDR3 is TGCAGTGCTAGAAGTTCACGGACCTACGAGCAGTACTTC.

In this sample, this clonotype turned up many times. This chain links TRBV6-2 or TRBV6-3 with TRBJ1-5, with TRBD1 matching over 7 bases. Germline-derived CDR1 and CDR2 are MNHEY and SVGEGT. The junction had 8 bases not matched to a gene; V was cut back by 3 bases and J by 0 bases. The CDR3 is 17 amino acids. The CDR3 bases are TGTGCCAGCAGTTATACAGGGGCTATTAATAGCAATCAGCCCCAGCATTTT. Translating it yields CASSYTGAINSNQPQHF.

The chain carries TRBV28 and TRBJ2-7, with D maybe TRBD1 (6 bases). V was pared by 10 bases and J by 6 bases, with 13 bases between. Germline CDR1 is MDHEN and CDR2 is SYDVKM. This CDR3 contains 11 residues. The CDR3 here is CATSGTLEQYF. DNA for the CDR3: TGTGCCACTTCCGGGACACTCGAGCAGTACTTC.

This clonotype was counted at least ten times. The chain carries TRBV6-5 and TRBJ1-3, with D unclear. The CDR3 contains 15 residues. Germline V gene sequence: CDR1 MNHEY, CDR2 SVGAGI. V lost 7 bases and J lost 0, with 13 bases in between. Here the CDR3 reads CASTVHSNSGNTIYF. CDR3 coding DNA: TGTGCCAGCACCGTACATTCCAACTCTGGAAACACCATATATTTT.

Many counts were recorded for this clonotype. The V gene is TRBV15, the J gene TRBJ2-3, with TRBD1 matching over 7 bases. Germline CDR1 LNHNV, CDR2 YYDKDF (reference sequence). The CDR3 loop spans 16 amino acids. The V gene end was trimmed by 5 bases and the J gene end by 5 bases; junction bases not matched to a gene: 13. The CDR3 coding sequence is TGTGCCACCAGCCGAAGGACAGGTACCCGGGGAGATACGCAGTATTTT. This codes for CATSRRTGTRGDTQYF.

This sequence joins TRBV5-1 and TRBJ2-7, with 11 bases fitting TRBD1. This CDR3 has 14 residues. The V gene's germline CDR1 is SGHRS and CDR2 YFSETQ. Trimming at V came to 4 bases and at J to 7 bases, leaving 7 bases not matched to a gene. The chain's CDR3 is CASSPGQGAREQYF. The CDR3, as DNA: TGCGCCAGCAGCCCCGGACAGGGGGCAAGGGAGCAGTACTTC.

The rearrangement uses TRBV29-1 and TRBJ2-3, with a tentative D call TRBD1 (6 bases). The DNA end is more similar to TRBJ1-5, so the J call may be wrong. The CDR3 contains 12 residues. Per germline, CDR1 SQVTM and CDR2 ANQGSEA. CDR3 in amino acids: CSSGLETGTQHF. DNA for the CDR3: TGCAGCTCCGGACTAGAGACAGGTACGCAGCATTTT.

This clonotype has at least ten counts. V is TRBV20-1 and J is TRBJ2-3, with D tentatively TRBD2 (6 bases). Per germline, CDR1 DFQATT and CDR2 SNEGSKA (reference sequence). Deletions cut 0 bases from V and 5 bases from J, with 18 bases between. This CDR3 spans 16 amino acids. The CDR3 coding sequence is TGCAGTGCTAGAGATGTCGTACGGGTGGGGGGAGATACGCAGTATTTT. This gives the protein CSARDVVRVGGDTQYF.

This clonotype was seen many times. The V call is TRBV20-1, the J call TRBJ2-7; no clear D. V shed 0 bases and J shed 5 bases, with 26 bases lying between them. The germline V gene encodes CDR1 DFQATT and CDR2 SNEGSKA (reference sequence). The CDR3 consists of 18 residues. The DNA for the CDR3 is TGCAGTGCTAGAGATTCCCCTCTTTTTGGACGCCTTTTCGACGAGCAGTACTTC. This translates into CSARDSPLFGRLFDEQYF.

As to this clonotype: The junction and the germline gene differ at one end; a read error may be behind it. The chain links TRBV5-1 to TRBJ2-1; possible D gene TRBD1, 6 bases. CDR3 size: 15 residues. CDR1 and CDR2 (germline): SGHRS, YFSETQ. CDR3 bases: TGCGCCAGCAGCTTGCTGGACAGCGCCTACGATGAGCAGTTCTTC. Amino acids: CASSLLDSAYDEQFF. The entire variable domain, with the rest obtained from reference TRBV5-1 and TRBJ2-1, is as follows: KAGVTQTPRYLIKTRGQQVTLSCSPISGHRSVSWYQQTPGQGLQFLFEYFSETQRNKGNFPGRFSGRQFSNSRSEMNVSTLELGDSALYLCASSLLDSAYDEQFFGPGTRLTVL.

Note on this clonotype: Sequence at one end of the junction differs from germline and may be a read error. This chain joins TRBV20-1 and TRBJ2-2; tentatively, D is TRBD2 (6 bases). The CDR3 spans 18 residues. Germline CDR1 reads DFQATT; CDR2 reads SNEGSKA (reference sequence). CDR3 coding DNA: TGCAGTGCTAGTGCCCATGGGGGGAGCGGAGAGAACACCGGGGAGCTGTATTTT. This gives the protein CSASAHGGSGENTGELYF.

As for this clonotype: A read error may be the cause here, since a much bigger clone is one base away. The chain links TRBV10-3 to TRBJ2-1; 8 nucleotides match TRBD2. This CDR3 is built from 13 residues. Germline-derived CDR1 and CDR2 are ENHRY and SYGVKD. The CDR3 DNA is TGTGCCATCGAGGGACTAGGGAACAATGGGCAGTTCTTC. Protein product: CAIEGLGNNGQFF.

There are many counts of this clonotype. The chain carries TRBV5-1 and TRBJ2-1; 8 bases agree with TRBD1. Germline V gene lookup returns CDR1 SGHRS and CDR2 YFSETQ. V shed 0 bases and J 3 bases; nucleotides not matched to a gene: 5. The CDR3 sequence is 16 residues long. DNA of the CDR3: TGCGCCAGCAGCTTGGCCGTCAGGGGGCACTACAATGAGCAGTTCTTC. It is translated as CASSLAVRGHYNEQFF.

This clonotype was found many times. The CDR3: CASSLGWGIRSNQPQHF. Written as DNA, the CDR3 is TGTGCCAGCAGCTTAGGATGGGGGATTAGGAGCAATCAGCCCCAGCATTTT. This rearrangement joins TRBV7-4 to TRBJ1-5; a weak D match, TRBD1 (5 bases). CDR3 size: 17 residues. V was pared by 1 base and J by 1 base, with 14 bases between. CDR1 is SGHVT, CDR2 SQSDAQ, per germline.

The sample holds many counts of this clonotype. This sequence joins TRBV3-1 and TRBJ1-1; 10 bases fit TRBD1. This CDR3 comprises 14 residues. Germline lookup yields CDR1 LGHDT and CDR2 YNNKEL (reference sequence). V lost 4 bases and J lost 3; bases outside the gene matches: 2. CDR3 amino acids: CASSRGTGDTEAFF. CDR3 DNA: TGTGCCAGCAGCCGGGGGACAGGGGACACTGAAGCTTTCTTT.

This clonotype has a count of ten or more. The chain has TRBV28 and TRBJ2-3; 9 bases agree with TRBD2. With 1 base clipped from V and 0 bases from J, the junction kept 5 bases outside the gene matches. There are 17 residues in the CDR3. Germline lookup yields CDR1 MDHEN and CDR2 SYDVKM. Written as DNA, the CDR3 is TGTGCCAGCAGTTTATCGGCTAGCGGGAAGAGCACAGATACGCAGTATTTT. Amino acid sequence: CASSLSASGKSTDTQYF. The full variable domain, completed using reference TRBV28 and TRBJ2-3, is DVKVTQSSRYLVKRTGEKVFLECVQDMDHENMFWYRQDPGLGLRLIYFSYDVKMKEKGDIPEGYSVSREKKERFSLILESASTNQTSMYLCASSLSASGKSTDTQYFGPGTRLTVL.

With regard to this clonotype: This likely came from a read error, as a far larger clone is one base away. The CDR3 carries no conserved terminal phenylalanine or tryptophan, so it likely arises from a read error. The rearrangement links TRBV12-3 or TRBV12-4 to TRBJ2-1; D gene uncertain. CDR3 length: 14 amino acids. The CDR3 bases are TGTGCTAGTGGTTTGGTTCATGTTTACAATGAGCAGTTCCTC. Protein product: CASGLVHVYNEQFL.

This clonotype was observed many times. The chain employs TRBV9 and TRBJ2-2; D gene ambiguous. The CDR3 runs 13 residues. Looked up from germline, CDR1 is SGDLS and CDR2 is YYNGEE. The germline V and J ends were trimmed by 3 bases and 3 bases, with 6 bases remaining between them. The CDR3 sequence is CASSAHYTGELFF. The CDR3 bases are TGTGCCAGCAGCGCCCATTACACCGGGGAGCTGTTTTTT.

The chain combines TRBV10-3 with TRBJ1-2; D remains ambiguous. V lost 0 bases to trimming and J lost 8 bases, with 16 bases between them. The V gene's germline CDR1 is ENHRY and CDR2 SYGVKD. The CDR3 length is 15 residues. Here the CDR3 reads CAISESPNTGGGYTF. The CDR3 DNA reads TGTGCCATCAGTGAGTCCCCAAACACCGGAGGAGGCTACACCTTC.

The sample holds many counts of this clonotype. The V gene is TRBV4-2, the J gene TRBJ2-1, with 8 nucleotides matching TRBD2. Germline V gene sequence: CDR1 LGHNA, CDR2 YNFKEQ. V shed 0 bases, J shed 4 bases, and the junction held 11 bases outside the gene matches. The CDR3 is made up of 18 amino acids. The CDR3 region is CASSQEVFAGGMYNEQFF. For the CDR3, the DNA is TGTGCCAGCAGCCAAGAAGTCTTTGCGGGAGGTATGTACAATGAGCAGTTCTTC.

The chain carries TRBV4-2 and TRBJ1-5; D uncertain. The V gene lost 0 bases and the J gene lost 6 bases, with 18 bases spanning the gap. Germline-derived CDR1 and CDR2 are LGHNA and YNFKEQ. The CDR3 is made up of 17 amino acids. Written as DNA, the CDR3 is TGTGCCAGCAGCCAAGAAGCTACCCGCCACTCGGGTCAGCCCCAGCATTTT. It encodes CASSQEATRHSGQPQHF.

This clonotype was counted many times. The rearrangement links TRBV5-1 to TRBJ2-1; 12 bases are shared with TRBD1. CDR3 length: 16 residues. The V and J ends lost 0 bases and 7 bases, in that order; junction bases with no gene match: 5. Germline CDR1 is SGHRS and CDR2 is YFSETQ. The CDR3 is CASSLAPGQGANEQFF. CDR3 coding DNA: TGCGCCAGCAGCTTGGCCCCGGGACAGGGGGCGAATGAGCAGTTCTTC.

This clonotype came up a few times. Given a much more abundant clone one base away, this may be a read error. This chain joins TRBV7-3 and TRBJ2-3, with 8 bases lining up with TRBD2. Germline V lookup: CDR1 SGHTA, CDR2 FQGTGA. V gave up 0 bases and J gave up 6 bases; unmatched junction bases: 17. The CDR3 has 19 amino acids. CDR3 nucleotides: TGTGCCAGCAGCTTAACCTTCCAGCCTTTGGGTAGCGGGAAGGATACGCAGTATTTT. Its protein product is CASSLTFQPLGSGKDTQYF.

This clonotype was counted a few times. CDR3 in DNA: TGTGCCAGCAGTGACCCCCTAGCGGGCGCCTACAATGAGCAGTTCTTC. Translating gives CASSDPLAGAYNEQFF. V gene TRBV28 combines with J gene TRBJ2-1; the match to TRBD2 covers 8 bases. The V gene's germline CDR1 is MDHEN and CDR2 SYDVKM. With V trimmed by 5 bases and J by 2 bases, 8 bases remained unmatched. The CDR3 runs to 16 residues.

Concerning this clonotype itself: This clone may be a read error of a much larger clone one base away. No conserved phenylalanine or tryptophan ends this CDR3, so it is likely a read error. The chain recombines TRBV19 with TRBJ2-1; 7 bases align to TRBD2. V shed 3 bases and J 6 bases; nucleotides not matched to a gene: 5. The CDR3 has 14 residues. The germline gives CDR1 LNHDA, CDR2 SQIVND (reference sequence). The CDR3 loop reads CASSIEGGFNEQFL. The CDR3 nucleotides read TGTGCCAGTAGTATTGAGGGAGGGTTCAATGAGCAGTTCCTC.